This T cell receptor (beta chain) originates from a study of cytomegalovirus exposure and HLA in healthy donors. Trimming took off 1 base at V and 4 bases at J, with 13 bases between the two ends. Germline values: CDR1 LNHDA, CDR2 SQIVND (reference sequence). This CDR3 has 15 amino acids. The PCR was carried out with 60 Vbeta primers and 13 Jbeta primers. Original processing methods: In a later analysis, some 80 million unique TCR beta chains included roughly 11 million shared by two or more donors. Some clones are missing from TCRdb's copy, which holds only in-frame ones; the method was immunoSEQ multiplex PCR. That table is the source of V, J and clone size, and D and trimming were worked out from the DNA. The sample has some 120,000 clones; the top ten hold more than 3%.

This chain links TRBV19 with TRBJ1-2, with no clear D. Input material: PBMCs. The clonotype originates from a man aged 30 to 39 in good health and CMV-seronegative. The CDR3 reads CASSIGGSPGYGYTF. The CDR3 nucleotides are TGTGCCAGTAGTATAGGAGGGTCGCCCGGCTATGGCTACACCTTC.